This T cell receptor beta chain appears in the sequencing data of a study of early T cells in non-severe SARS-CoV-2 infection. This clonotype was seen a few times. TCRdb re-called the 5' RACE reads with MiXCR, one entry per CDR3 protein. The sample records some 58,000 distinct CDR3 sequences, roughly 12% being singletons. The length of the CDR3 is 12 residues. The V gene end was trimmed by 6 bases and the J gene end by 8 bases; junction bases not matched to a gene: 5. The germline gives CDR1 SGHTA, CDR2 FQGTGA. The TCR originated in an adult who was a healthcare worker with PCR-confirmed SARS-CoV-2 infection or an uninfected control (not recorded which). Here the sequenced sample was whole blood, taken at baseline. The rearrangement uses TRBV7-3 and TRBJ2-3; TRBD1 agrees at 7 bases. CDR3 protein: CASSRRQGTQYF. The CDR3 coding sequence is TGTGCCAGCAGTCGAAGACAGGGTACGCAGTATTTT.